This T cell receptor (beta chain) came from a study of human T cells and chemical hapten exposure. This clonotype was detected ten times or more. TCRdb recomputed calls from the RACE reads with MiXCR, one row per CDR3 protein. The sample has some 45,000 distinct CDR3 sequences, around 9.3% seen once. Documented time point: patch test 2, 6 weeks after DPC sensitization. Treatment noted: therapeutic diphenylcyclopropenone sensitization with weekly scalp DPC. Trimming stripped 6 bases from V and 3 bases from J, with 8 bases between. CDR3 size: 13 residues. Germline-derived CDR1 and CDR2 are MDHEN and SYDVKM.

The clonotype comes from a woman aged 40 to 50 with alopecia areata. Some clones in this sample may be carry-over from other donors' samples. Sequencing was performed on whole blood, taken in connection with sensitization to the hapten diphenylcyclopropenone (DPC). This rearrangement joins TRBV28 to TRBJ1-4; D gene ambiguous. Written as DNA, the CDR3 is TGTGCCAGCAGAAAAGCGTCTAATGAAAAACTGTTTTTT. Amino acid sequence: CASRKASNEKLFF.